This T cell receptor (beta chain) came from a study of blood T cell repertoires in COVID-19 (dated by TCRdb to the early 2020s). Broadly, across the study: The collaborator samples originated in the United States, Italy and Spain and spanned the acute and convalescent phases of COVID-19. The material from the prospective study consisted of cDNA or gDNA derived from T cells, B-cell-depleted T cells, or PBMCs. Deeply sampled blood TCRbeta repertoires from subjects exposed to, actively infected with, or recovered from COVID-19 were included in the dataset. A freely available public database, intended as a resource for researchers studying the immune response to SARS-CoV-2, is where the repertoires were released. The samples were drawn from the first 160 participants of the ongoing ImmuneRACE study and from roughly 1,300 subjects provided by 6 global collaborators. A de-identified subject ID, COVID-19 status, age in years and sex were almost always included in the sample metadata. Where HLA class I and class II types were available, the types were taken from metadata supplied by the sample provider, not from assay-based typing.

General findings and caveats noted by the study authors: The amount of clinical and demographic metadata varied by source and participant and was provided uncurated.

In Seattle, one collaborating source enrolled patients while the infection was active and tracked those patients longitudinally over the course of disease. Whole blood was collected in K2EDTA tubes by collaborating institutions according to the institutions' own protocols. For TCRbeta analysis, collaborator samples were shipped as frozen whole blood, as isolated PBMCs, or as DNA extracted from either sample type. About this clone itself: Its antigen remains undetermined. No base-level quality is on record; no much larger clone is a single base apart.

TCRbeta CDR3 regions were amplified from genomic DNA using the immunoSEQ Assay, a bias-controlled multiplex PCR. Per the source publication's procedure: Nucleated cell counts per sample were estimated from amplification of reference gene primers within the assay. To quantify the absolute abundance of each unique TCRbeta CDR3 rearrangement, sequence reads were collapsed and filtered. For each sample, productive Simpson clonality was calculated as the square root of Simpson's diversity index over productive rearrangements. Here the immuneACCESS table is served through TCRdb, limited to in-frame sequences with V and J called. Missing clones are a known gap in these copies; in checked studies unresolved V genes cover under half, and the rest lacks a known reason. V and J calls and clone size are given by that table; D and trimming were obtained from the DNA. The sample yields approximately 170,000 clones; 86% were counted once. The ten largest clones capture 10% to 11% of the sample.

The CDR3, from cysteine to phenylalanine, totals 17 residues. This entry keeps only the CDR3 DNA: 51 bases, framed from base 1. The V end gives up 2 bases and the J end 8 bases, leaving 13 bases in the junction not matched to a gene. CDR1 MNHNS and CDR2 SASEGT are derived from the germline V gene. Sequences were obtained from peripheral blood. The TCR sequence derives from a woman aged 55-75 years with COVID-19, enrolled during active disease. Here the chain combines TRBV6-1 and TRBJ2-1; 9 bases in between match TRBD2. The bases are TGTGCCAGCAGTGAACGACAGGCCTTAGCGGGGGCCCATGAGCAGTTCTTC. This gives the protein CASSERQALAGAHEQFF.